This T cell receptor (beta chain) was documented in a study of control samples from healthy donors and cancer patients. The CDR3 contains 14 residues. V lost 0 bases to trimming and J lost 2 bases, with 7 bases between them. The germline V gene encodes CDR1 SGHTA and CDR2 FQGNSA. The data were produced by immunoSEQ multiplex PCR, yet TCRdb's version contains in-frame clones alone and is incomplete. This sample has over 90,000 clones, with around 89% found just once. Sequencing input: PBMCs. The receptor comes from a man aged 55 to 70 with lung cancer. The rearrangement uses TRBV7-2 and TRBJ2-5, with D possibly TRBD2 on 6 matching bases. The CDR3 nucleotides are TGTGCCAGCAGCTTAGCGACTAGACAAGAGACCCAGTACTTC. Encoded protein: CASSLATRQETQYF.